The clone carrying this TCR beta chain was detected ten times or more. Antigen: not known. The data derive from a study of Graves' ophthalmopathy and Graves' hyperthyroidism. Whole-study context: Researchers classed hyperthyroidism as stable given no ophthalmopathy within 18 months of follow-up. Overall study findings and caveats: Sensitivity of 55% to 71% and specificity of 72% to 85% were achieved by the model that predicted ophthalmopathy progression.

The study amplified TCR beta CDR3 regions using RNA transcripts. Following a first-round RT-PCR that used HTBI primers, a second-round multiplex PCR was carried out. Each CDR3 protein gets one entry after TCRdb re-called the multiplex PCR reads with MiXCR. Of a few hundred thousand distinct CDR3 sequences detected, approximately 37% appear once; the ten largest clones hold around 4.6%. This receptor was taken from an adult man with Graves' hyperthyroidism. The specimen was peripheral blood or thyroid tissue (not recorded which).

CDR3 nucleotides: TGTGCCAGCAGCGTAGAGGCACACCGTACCTACGAGCAGTACTTC. It translates to CASSVEAHRTYEQYF. V usage is TRBV9 and J usage is TRBJ2-7, with unresolved D. CDR3 length equals 15 residues. V dropped 0 bases and J dropped 2 bases, with 12 bases sitting between them. The germline gives CDR1 SGDLS, CDR2 YYNGEE. The full variable domain, in which reference TRBV9 and TRBJ2-7 provide the parts outside the CDR3, is DSGVTQTPKHLITATGQRVTLRCSPRSGDLSVYWYQQSLDQGLQFLIQYYNGEERAKGNILERFSAQQFPDLHSELNLSSLELGDSALYFCASSVEAHRTYEQYFGPGTRLTVT.